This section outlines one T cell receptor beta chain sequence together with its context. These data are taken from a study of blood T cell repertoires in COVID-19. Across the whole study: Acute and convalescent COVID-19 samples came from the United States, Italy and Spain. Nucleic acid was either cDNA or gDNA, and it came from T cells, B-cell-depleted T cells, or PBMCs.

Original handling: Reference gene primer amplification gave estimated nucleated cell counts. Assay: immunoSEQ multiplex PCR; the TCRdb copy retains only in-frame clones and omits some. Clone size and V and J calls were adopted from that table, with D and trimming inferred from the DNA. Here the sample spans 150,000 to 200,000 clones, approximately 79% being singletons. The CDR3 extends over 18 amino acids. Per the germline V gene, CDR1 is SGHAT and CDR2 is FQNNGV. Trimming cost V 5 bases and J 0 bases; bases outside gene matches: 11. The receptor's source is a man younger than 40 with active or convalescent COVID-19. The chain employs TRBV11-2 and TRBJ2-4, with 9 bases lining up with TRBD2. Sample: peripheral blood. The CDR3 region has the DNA TGTGCCAGCAGCGCCCCGACTAGCGGATTACTAGCCAAAAACATTCAGTACTTC. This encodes CASSAPTSGLLAKNIQYF.